This TCR beta chain stems from a study of blood T cell repertoires in COVID-19. Trimming pared 0 bases from V and 3 bases from J, leaving 12 bases between. The CDR3 totals 15 residues. Germline CDR1 reads MNHEY; CDR2 reads SVGAGI. Using immunoSEQ multiplex PCR, the repertoire was profiled, and TCRdb retains in-frame clones only, with some absent. Among approximately 240,000 clones listed, roughly 88% were seen once. This sequence was found in a middle-aged woman who had recovered from COVID-19. Sequenced input: peripheral blood. The chain is built from TRBV6-5 and TRBJ2-7; D might be TRBD1 (6 bases). The CDR3 nucleotides read TGTGCCAGCAGTTACTCGGGGGCAGGGGTCTACGAGCAGTACTTC. Protein product: CASSYSGAGVYEQYF.